Listed below are T cell receptor beta chains from one sample, sequenced in a study of identifying expanded T cells in peripheral blood. The repertoire was sequenced with immunoSEQ multiplex PCR; TCRdb's copy has only in-frame clones and lacks some. The top ten hold around 8.2% of the sample, which has around 120,000 clones, 86% seen once. The sequenced sample was blood. Source of these receptors: a person between 18 and 69 years old in good health. The CDR3 runs from the conserved cysteine through the conserved F or W. A D gene is named only where the DNA matches it firmly. Clone size is given for some rows only: seen once, a few or many times, or a class if the clone is expanded.

V gene	clone size	D gene	J gene	CDR3 DNA	CDR3 protein
TRBV20-1	NA	NA	TRBJ2-7	TGCAGTGCGGGGACCTCCTACGAGCAGTACTTC	CSAGTSYEQYF
TRBV19	NA	NA	TRBJ2-7	TGTGCCAGTAGTATGGCCCGGACAGCAAGAACCTACGAGCAGTACTTC	CASSMARTARTYEQYF
TRBV18	once	NA	TRBJ1-1	TGTGCCAGCTCACCAGGAGTGAACACTGAAGCTTTCTTT	CASSPGVNTEAFF
TRBV19	NA	NA	TRBJ1-2	TGTGCCAGTAGTCGCGGAGCTAACTATGGCTACACCTTC	CASSRGANYGYTF
TRBV7-2	NA	NA	TRBJ2-2	TGTGCCAGCAGCTTAGTCCCGGGTTCGAAGGGGGAGCTGTTTTTT	CASSLVPGSKGELFF
TRBV2	many	NA	TRBJ2-1	TGTGCCAGCATACAGTTTTTGGAGGGCGGGGAGCAGTTCTTC	CASIQFLEGGEQFF
TRBV28	NA	NA	TRBJ1-3	TGTGCCAGCCTGGTGACAAATGGAAACACCATATATTTT	CASLVTNGNTIYF
TRBV6-5	NA	NA	TRBJ1-2	TGTGCCAGCAGTCTTCCTGGCAGGGGTGGCTACACCTTC	CASSLPGRGGYTF
TRBV7-6	NA	NA	TRBJ1-4	TGTGCCAGCAGCCTTTTTTCACCAGGGCGAACTAATGAAAAACTGTTTTTT	CASSLFSPGRTNEKLFF
TRBV6-5	NA	NA	TRBJ1-4	TGTGCCAGCAGACCACAGGGTCGGCACGAAAAACTGTTTTTT	CASRPQGRHEKLFF
TRBV6-5	NA	NA	TRBJ2-5	TGTGCCAGCAGCCGTGCGCGACAAGAGACCCAGTACTTC	CASSRARQETQYF
TRBV6-1	NA	NA	TRBJ1-1	TGTGCCGCCATAGGGGACACTGAAGCTTTCTTT	CAAIGDTEAFF
TRBV2	once	NA	TRBJ2-3	TGTGCCAGCATGGGGAGGGGGGGCCAATCAGATACGCAGTATTTT	CASMGRGGQSDTQYF
TRBV10-3	NA	TRBD1	TRBJ2-7	TGTGCCAGCAGTATGGACAGGGGGTACGAGCAGTACTTC	CASSMDRGYEQYF
TRBV11-2	NA	NA	TRBJ1-2	TGTGCCAGCAGCTTAGCGGGGGCGCGGTGGTATGGCTACACCTTC	CASSLAGARWYGYTF
TRBV19	NA	NA	TRBJ2-5	TGTGCCAGTAGTATCCCAGGCCAAGAGACCCAGTACTTC	CASSIPGQETQYF
TRBV5-1	NA	TRBD2	TRBJ2-7	TGCGCCAGCACGCCTAGCGGGAGTGGAGAGCAGTACTTC	CASTPSGSGEQYF
TRBV11-2	NA	NA	TRBJ2-1	TGTGCCAGCAGCTTCAATTCGGGGGCAGGGGAGCAGTTCTTC	CASSFNSGAGEQFF
TRBV18	NA	NA	TRBJ2-2	TGTGCCAGCTCACCAAGGACCCAAATCAGGGAGCTGTTTTTT	CASSPRTQIRELFF
TRBV2	NA	TRBD2	TRBJ2-3	TGTGCCAGCAGAGTCACCGGGGGGTTACGCACAGATACGCAGTATTTT	CASRVTGGLRTDTQYF
TRBV7-2	NA	TRBD2	TRBJ2-2	TGTGCCTTCCCTAGGGGGCTAGCGGGGGTTCACACCGGGGAGCTGTTTTTT	CAFPRGLAGVHTGELFF
TRBV14	NA	NA	TRBJ2-2	TGTGCCAGCAGCCAATGGGTTTTCGGGGAGCTGTTTTTT	CASSQWVFGELFF
TRBV5-5	NA	TRBD1	TRBJ1-1	TGTGCCAGCAGCCTCCGGGACAGAACGAACACTGAAGCTTTCTTT	CASSLRDRTNTEAFF
TRBV5-4	NA	TRBD2	TRBJ2-5	TGTGCCTTTACGTGGCGGGGGGGATTCCAAGAGACCCAGTACTTC	CAFTWRGGFQETQYF
TRBV6-5	NA	TRBD1	TRBJ2-2	TGTGCCAGCAGGCAACCAGGGGGCGACACCGGGGAGCTGTTTTTT	CASRQPGGDTGELFF
TRBV5-8	NA	NA	TRBJ2-1	TGTGCCAGCAGCTTGGAAGTAACGGGGCAGTTCTTC	CASSLEVTGQFF
TRBV5-4	NA	TRBD2	TRBJ2-5	TGTGCCAGCAGCTTGAGACTAGCGGGGGGAGAGACCCAGTACTTC	CASSLRLAGGETQYF
TRBV5-1	NA	TRBD1	TRBJ2-2	TGCGCCAGCAGCGGCGCCGGGACAGCAAACACCGGGGAGCTGTTTTTT	CASSGAGTANTGELFF
TRBV18	NA	TRBD2	TRBJ2-1	TGTGCCAGCTCACCACCTCTAGCGGGAGGGACCTACAATGAGCAGTTCTTC	CASSPPLAGGTYNEQFF
TRBV6-1	NA	NA	TRBJ1-2	TGTGCCAGCAGTGAGGGCACTAACTATGGCTACACCTTC	CASSEGTNYGYTF
TRBV6-5	NA	TRBD1	TRBJ2-1	TGTGCCAGCAGACGCGGACAGGGGGCTTACAATGAGCAGTTCTTC	CASRRGQGAYNEQFF
TRBV28	once	TRBD2	TRBJ2-3	TGTGCCAGCAGTGGCGGAGTAGCGGGAGTAGGTACAGATACGCAGTATTTT	CASSGGVAGVGTDTQYF
TRBV21-1	NA	NA	TRBJ2-1	TGTGCCAGCAGCAAATCCCGGGGGGGCGGTGAGCAGTTCTTC	CASSKSRGGGEQFF
TRBV4-2	few	NA	TRBJ1-1	TGTGCCAGCAGCCAAGATCCAGGAGTGAACACTGAAGCTTTCTTT	CASSQDPGVNTEAFF
TRBV11-2	NA	NA	TRBJ2-7	TGTGCCAGCAGCTTAGGGGGGGGACAATATTACGAGCAGTACTTC	CASSLGGGQYYEQYF
TRBV5-1	NA	TRBD1	TRBJ1-2	TGCGCCAGCAGCCGAGGACAGGCCTATGGCTACACCTTC	CASSRGQAYGYTF
TRBV5-4	NA	TRBD1	TRBJ2-1	TGTGCCAGCAGCTTGTTAGGCAGGGGGCTCTACAATGAGCAGTTCTTC	CASSLLGRGLYNEQFF
TRBV18	NA	NA	TRBJ1-4	TGTGCCAGCTCAGCCTCTAATGAAAAACTGTTTTTT	CASSASNEKLFF
TRBV7-2	NA	NA	TRBJ1-5	TGTGCCAGCAGCTTAGGCTTCGGTCTCGAGGGGAGCAATCAGCCCCAGCATTTT	CASSLGFGLEGSNQPQHF
TRBV18	NA	NA	TRBJ2-2	TGTGCCAGCTCACCGCAGAGATCCGAGGCCGGGGAGCTGTTTTTT	CASSPQRSEAGELFF
TRBV6-6	NA	NA	TRBJ1-3	TGTGCCAGCACAGGCTCTGGAAACACCATATATTTT	CASTGSGNTIYF
TRBV7-9	NA	NA	TRBJ1-1	TGTGCCAGCAGCTTAGATCTGGTGGGCACTGAAGCTTTCTTT	CASSLDLVGTEAFF
TRBV2	NA	TRBD1	TRBJ1-4	TGTGCCAGCGGAAAAAAGACAGGGGATGAAAAACTGTTTTTT	CASGKKTGDEKLFF
TRBV11-1	NA	NA	TRBJ2-3	TGTGCCAGCAGCGCAGGGATGGCAGATACGCAGTATTTT	CASSAGMADTQYF
TRBV9	few	NA	TRBJ1-1	TGTGCCAGCAGCCCAGGAGGGGTTGAAGCTTTCTTT	CASSPGGVEAFF
TRBV4-3	NA	NA	TRBJ1-2	TGCGCCAGCAGCCGTCCTAAAGGCGGGGACGGTGGCTACACCTTC	CASSRPKGGDGGYTF
TRBV4-2	NA	NA	TRBJ2-3	TGTGCCAGCAGCCAAGAACCCTGGACAGATACGCAGTATTTT	CASSQEPWTDTQYF
TRBV4-1	NA	NA	TRBJ2-7	TGCGCCAGCAGCCAAGTGGGCACGACCTACGAGCAGTACTTC	CASSQVGTTYEQYF
TRBV5-4	NA	TRBD1	TRBJ1-5	TGTGCCAGCAGCTTCTCACAGGGGGATCAGCCCCAGCATTTT	CASSFSQGDQPQHF
TRBV19	NA	TRBD1	TRBJ1-2	TGTGCCAGTAGCTGGGACAGGGAGTCGAGCTACACCTTC	CASSWDRESSYTF
TRBV6-6	NA	NA	TRBJ2-7	TGTGCCAGCAGTTACGGGTTAGCGGCTGGTTACGAGCAGTACTTC	CASSYGLAAGYEQYF
TRBV7-6	once	NA	TRBJ1-5	TGTGCCAGCAGCTTAGGCGGAGGCAATCAGCCCCAGCATTTT	CASSLGGGNQPQHF
TRBV28	NA	NA	TRBJ1-2	TGTGCCAGCAGTCCTCAATCCGGGACGGACGATGGCTACACCTTC	CASSPQSGTDDGYTF
TRBV6-6	NA	NA	TRBJ2-1	TGTGCCAGCAGTGGGGTCAGGGAGAGTGAGCAGTTCTTC	CASSGVRESEQFF
TRBV9	NA	NA	TRBJ2-1	TGTGCCAGCAGCGTAGCGGCAGGGAGGAATGAGCAGTTCTTC	CASSVAAGRNEQFF
TRBV19	NA	TRBD1	TRBJ1-1	TGTGCCAGTAGTATAGTATACAGGGGAGGAGAAGGAGCAGCTTTCTTT	CASSIVYRGGEGAAFF
TRBV6-6	NA	NA	TRBJ1-3	TGTGCCAGCAGTTCTGGGCAGCCTGGAAACACCATATATTTT	CASSSGQPGNTIYF
TRBV9	NA	NA	TRBJ2-6	TGTGCCAGCAGCGTATCAGGGGCTGGGGCCAACGTCCTGACTTTC	CASSVSGAGANVLTF
TRBV19	NA	TRBD1	TRBJ2-2	TGTGCCAGTAGCACAACGGGACAGGGAATATCCGGGGAGCTGTTTTTT	CASSTTGQGISGELFF